This entry concerns a single T cell receptor (beta chain). Antigen: not known. Trimming stripped 0 bases from V and 0 bases from J, with 3 bases between. This CDR3 spans 14 amino acids. In germline, CDR1 is MGHRA, CDR2 YSYEKL. Sequencing used immunoSEQ multiplex PCR; TCRdb keeps in-frame clones, though not all of them. Here the sample spans about 72,000 clones, 80% to 90% being singletons. The data belong to a study of T cell responses to AZD1222 COVID-19 vaccine. Regarding the study as a whole: Of spike-specific TCRs, nearly half reportedly target regions left unmutated in variants.

The TCR sequence derives from an adult who received the AZD1222 COVID-19 vaccine. The starting material was peripheral blood, obtained 28 days after the second AZD1222 dose. This sequence joins TRBV4-1 and TRBJ1-5; D not certain. The chain's CDR3 is CASSQDRSNQPQHF. CDR3 in DNA: TGCGCCAGCAGCCAAGATCGTAGCAATCAGCCCCAGCATTTT.